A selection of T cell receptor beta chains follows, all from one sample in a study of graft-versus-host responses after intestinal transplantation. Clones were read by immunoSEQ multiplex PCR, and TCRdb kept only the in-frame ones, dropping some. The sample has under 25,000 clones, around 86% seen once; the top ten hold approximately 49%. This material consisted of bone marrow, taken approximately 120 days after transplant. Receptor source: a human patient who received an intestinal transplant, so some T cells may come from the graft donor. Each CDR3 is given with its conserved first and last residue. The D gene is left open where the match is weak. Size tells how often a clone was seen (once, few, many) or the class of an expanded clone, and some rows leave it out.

TGTGCCAGCAGCAAAAACACAGATACGCAGTATTTT	CASSKNTDTQYF	NA	once	TRBV21-1	TRBJ2-3
TGTGCCAGCAGGCCGGGGGGAACTAATGAAAAACTGTTTTTT	CASRPGGTNEKLFF	NA	NA	TRBV6-1	TRBJ1-4
TGCAGCGCAGGAGTGTCAGACTGGGCATGGGAGACCCAGTACTTC	CSAGVSDWAWETQYF	NA	NA	TRBV29-1	TRBJ2-5
TGTGCCTCACTACCGGCAGACAGGGACTATGGCTACACCTTC	CASLPADRDYGYTF	TRBD1	NA	TRBV30	TRBJ1-2
TGTGCCAGCAGGCTTAGCGGAAGCACAGATACGCAGTATTTT	CASRLSGSTDTQYF	NA	NA	TRBV28	TRBJ2-3
TGCAGCGTTGAAATTACGGAAGCGGGACCGCAGTTCTTC	CSVEITEAGPQFF	TRBD2	NA	TRBV29-1	TRBJ2-1
TGTGCCAGCAGCCCGGGACTAGCGGATTACAATGAGCAGTTCTTC	CASSPGLADYNEQFF	TRBD2	once	TRBV7-3	TRBJ2-1
TGTGCCTGGAGTGTACCCCTAGCGGAGGCCTACGAGCAGTACTTC	CAWSVPLAEAYEQYF	TRBD2	NA	TRBV30	TRBJ2-7
TGTGCCAGCAGTGACAGGGGAGTCGCTGGCTACACCTTC	CASSDRGVAGYTF	TRBD1	NA	TRBV28	TRBJ1-2
TGTGCCAGCAGCTCCTCCTACGAGCAGTACTTC	CASSSSYEQYF	NA	NA	TRBV13	TRBJ2-7
TGTGCCAGCAGCACCAGGGGGGAAGGTGAAAAACTGTTTTTT	CASSTRGEGEKLFF	TRBD1	NA	TRBV7-9	TRBJ1-4
TGTGCCAGCAGCTTAGTCCAGGGGACAGGGGACGCTTTCTTT	CASSLVQGTGDAFF	TRBD1	NA	TRBV7-9	TRBJ1-1
TGTGCCAGCAGCTTCGCGCTAGCGGGAGGTGAGCTTTACAATGAGCAGTTCTTC	CASSFALAGGELYNEQFF	TRBD2	NA	TRBV7-6	TRBJ2-1
TGTGCCAGCAGCTTGGAGAGGGTCGACGAGCAGTACTTC	CASSLERVDEQYF	NA	NA	TRBV13	TRBJ2-7
TGCGCCCGCAGGGGGGCGGTGAGGGGGACTCTAAACTATGGCTACACCTTC	CARRGAVRGTLNYGYTF	TRBD1	NA	TRBV28	TRBJ1-2
TGTGCCAGCAGCCCTAGGGACAGCGGCACCATATATTTT	CASSPRDSGTIYF	TRBD1	NA	TRBV7-9	TRBJ1-3
TGTGCCAGCAGTTTATCTTGGCCGATACAAGCAACTAATGAAAAACTGTTTTTT	CASSLSWPIQATNEKLFF	NA	NA	TRBV27	TRBJ1-4
TGTGCCAGCAGCGTAGGAGAAAAACCGGACAGGGGAGACGGCTACACCTTC	CASSVGEKPDRGDGYTF	TRBD1	NA	TRBV9	TRBJ1-2
TGTGCCTGGAGTGTACCGATTGGAAGGTACAATGAGCAGTTCTTC	CAWSVPIGRYNEQFF	NA	NA	TRBV30	TRBJ2-1
TGTGCCAGCAGTCAGGACTCCCAAGAGACCCAGTACTTC	CASSQDSQETQYF	NA	NA	TRBV6-5	TRBJ2-5
TGTGCCAGCATAACAGGACAGGGCTATAGCAATCAGCCCCAGCATTTT	CASITGQGYSNQPQHF	TRBD1	NA	TRBV28	TRBJ1-5
TGTGCCAGCAGTGATCAGGGTCTTTACTCTGGAAACACCATATATTTT	CASSDQGLYSGNTIYF	NA	NA	TRBV6-1	TRBJ1-3
TGTGCCAGCAGTGTAACCTACGAGCAGTACTTC	CASSVTYEQYF	NA	NA	TRBV2	TRBJ2-7
TGTGCCAGTAGTATAGAGGGGGTTTCCCACACCTACGAGCAGTACTTC	CASSIEGVSHTYEQYF	NA	NA	TRBV19	TRBJ2-7
TGTGCCAGCAGCAAAAGGGGACAGGGTATGGTTATAAGCGCTAACTATGGCTACACCTTC	CASSKRGQGMVISANYGYTF	NA	NA	TRBV21-1	TRBJ1-2
TGTGCCAGCAGCTTCCGCAGGGTGGATCAGCCCCAGCATTTT	CASSFRRVDQPQHF	NA	NA	TRBV5-8	TRBJ1-5
TGTGCCAGCAGTGAAGGGAGCAATCAGCCCCAGCATTTT	CASSEGSNQPQHF	NA	NA	TRBV6-4	TRBJ1-5
TGCGCCAGCAGCCACGCCACTTGGCGATTTTCCACTAATGAAAAACTGTTTTTT	CASSHATWRFSTNEKLFF	NA	NA	TRBV4-1	TRBJ1-4
TGTGCCAGCAGCTACTTCACAGGGACCGAGCAGTACTTC	CASSYFTGTEQYF	NA	once	TRBV6-5	TRBJ2-7
TGCGCCAGCAGGGTGGAGGCCAACGTCCTGACTTTC	CASRVEANVLTF	NA	NA	TRBV5-1	TRBJ2-6
TGTGCCAGCAGCTGGGGGGGCGGTCACACAGATACGCAGTATTTT	CASSWGGGHTDTQYF	NA	NA	TRBV5-4	TRBJ2-3
TGTGCCAGCTCACCCAAAAGGACCGTTGCCACTGAAGCTTTCTTT	CASSPKRTVATEAFF	NA	NA	TRBV18	TRBJ1-1
TGCGCCAGCAGCATAATTAGCGGGACGGGGCCCTACGAGCAGTACTTC	CASSIISGTGPYEQYF	TRBD2	NA	TRBV5-1	TRBJ2-7
TGCGCCAGCAGCTTGTCGCGACAGAACCATAAGCTCCCGGGTCGTTGGGAGCTGTTTTTT	CASSLSRQNHKLPGRWELFF	NA	NA	TRBV5-1	TRBJ2-2
TGTGCCAGCAGTGAGGGGGGATATCCCCCTTATAGCAATCAGCCCCAGCATTTT	CASSEGGYPPYSNQPQHF	NA	once	TRBV6-1	TRBJ1-5
TGCGCCAGCAGCTTGGATGGGTTCTACGAGCAGTACTTC	CASSLDGFYEQYF	NA	NA	TRBV5-1	TRBJ2-7
TGTGCCAGCAGCTTGGGGACTAGCGGGAAGAGCTCCTACAATGAGCAGTTCTTC	CASSLGTSGKSSYNEQFF	TRBD2	NA	TRBV5-8	TRBJ2-1
TGTGCCAGCAGTTACGAGGCGGGGACCTCCTACGAGCAGTACTTC	CASSYEAGTSYEQYF	NA	NA	TRBV6-5	TRBJ2-7
TGTGCCACCAGCAGTTTTAAGACAGGGTTAGCCAAAAACATTCAGTACTTC	CATSSFKTGLAKNIQYF	TRBD1	NA	TRBV15	TRBJ2-4
TGTGCCAGCAGCACGCAAGGGAGCTCTGGGGCCAACGTCCTGACTTTC	CASSTQGSSGANVLTF	NA	NA	TRBV9	TRBJ2-6
TGCAGCGTCGACCTTTCTAGGTACAATGAGCAGTTCTTC	CSVDLSRYNEQFF	NA	NA	TRBV29-1	TRBJ2-1
TGTGCCAGCAGTTTATTGGGGGGGTATGGCTACACCTTC	CASSLLGGYGYTF	NA	NA	TRBV27	TRBJ1-2
TGTGCCAGCAGTGATCGGCAGGGAGTCACAGATACGCAGTATTTT	CASSDRQGVTDTQYF	NA	NA	TRBV6-1	TRBJ2-3
TGTGCCACCCAGGGGGGGCCCTACGAGCAGTACTTC	CATQGGPYEQYF	NA	NA	TRBV10-3	TRBJ2-7
TGTGCCAGCAGCGTATGGGACTACTACAATGAGCAGTTCTTC	CASSVWDYYNEQFF	NA	NA	TRBV21-1	TRBJ2-1
TGTGCCAGCAGTGAAGAGGAGATTGAAGCTTTCTTT	CASSEEEIEAFF	NA	NA	TRBV2	TRBJ1-1
TGTGCCAGCAGCTCGACAGGGTTCTCTGGAAACACCATATATTTT	CASSSTGFSGNTIYF	TRBD1	NA	TRBV9	TRBJ1-3
TGTGCCAGCAGCCGACCGTTGAGGAACTATGGCTACACCTTC	CASSRPLRNYGYTF	NA	NA	TRBV16	TRBJ1-2
TGTGCCAGCAGTCCCCGCTGGGATTCTGAAGCTTTCTTT	CASSPRWDSEAFF	NA	NA	TRBV28	TRBJ1-1
TGTGCCAGTAGTATAGGCGGGGACAGGGAACAGGAGACCCAGTACTTC	CASSIGGDREQETQYF	TRBD1	NA	TRBV19	TRBJ2-5
TGTGCCAGCAGTGAGGGACTAGCGGGGGCCTACGAGCAGTACTTC	CASSEGLAGAYEQYF	TRBD2	NA	TRBV6-6	TRBJ2-7
TGTGCCAGCAGTCCACTAGCGGGAGATGGTACAGATACGCAGTATTTT	CASSPLAGDGTDTQYF	TRBD2	NA	TRBV6-4	TRBJ2-3
TGCGCCAGCAGCGACGAGACTAGCTCCGAGCAGTACTTC	CASSDETSSEQYF	TRBD2	NA	TRBV10-1	TRBJ2-7
TGCGCCAGCAGCAAGGACAGGGCCGACACTGAAGCTTTCTTT	CASSKDRADTEAFF	TRBD1	NA	TRBV5-1	TRBJ1-1
TGCGCCAGCAGCCAAGGGACTAGCGCCTCCTACGAGCAGTACTTC	CASSQGTSASYEQYF	TRBD2	NA	TRBV4-1	TRBJ2-7
TGTGCCAGCCATGGCTCCGACAGGGGCGCTCTTTACTATGGCTACACCTTC	CASHGSDRGALYYGYTF	TRBD1	NA	TRBV18	TRBJ1-2
TGTGCCAGCAGCCAATGGGCTAGTGAGCCAGGACACCAAGAGACCCAGTACTTC	CASSQWASEPGHQETQYF	NA	NA	TRBV11-3	TRBJ2-5
TGTGCCAGCAGTGTCGGGACTAGCGGGAGTTATGAGCAGTTCTTC	CASSVGTSGSYEQFF	TRBD2	few	TRBV6-1	TRBJ2-1
TGCGCCAGCAGCCAAGAGCGGGAGCAGGATGAGCAGTTCTTC	CASSQEREQDEQFF	TRBD2	NA	TRBV4-1	TRBJ2-1